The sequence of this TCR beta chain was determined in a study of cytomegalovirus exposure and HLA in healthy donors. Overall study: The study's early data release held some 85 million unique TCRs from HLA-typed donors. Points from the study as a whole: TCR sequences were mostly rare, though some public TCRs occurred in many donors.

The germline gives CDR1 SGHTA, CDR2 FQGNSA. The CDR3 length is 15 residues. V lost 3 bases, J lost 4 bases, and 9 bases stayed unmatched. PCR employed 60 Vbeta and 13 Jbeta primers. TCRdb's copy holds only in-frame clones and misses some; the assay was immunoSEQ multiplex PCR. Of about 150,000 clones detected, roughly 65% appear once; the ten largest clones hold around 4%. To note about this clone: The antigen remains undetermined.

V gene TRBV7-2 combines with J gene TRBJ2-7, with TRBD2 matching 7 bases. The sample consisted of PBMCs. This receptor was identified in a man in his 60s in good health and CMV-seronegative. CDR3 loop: CASSFGLGGGYEQYF. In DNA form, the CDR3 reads TGTGCCAGCAGCTTTGGCTTGGGGGGAGGGTACGAGCAGTACTTC.